Following are 30 T cell receptor beta chains from one sample sequenced in a study of T-cell memory formation after mild COVID-19. MiXCR, applied by TCRdb to the 5' RACE reads, yields one record per CDR3 protein. This table holds approximately 250,000 distinct CDR3 sequences, around 15% found once. The specimen sequenced was PBMCs or a T cell subset sorted from them (not recorded which). These receptors originate from a young man who had mild COVID-19 (a few samples of this study predate the infection). Cell type and time point are not known.

The rearrangement uses TRBV10-3 and TRBJ2-1, with D perhaps TRBD1 or TRBD2 (5 bases each). This CDR3 is built from 13 residues. V was trimmed by 7 bases and J by 0 bases, leaving 7 bases between them. Per the germline V gene, CDR1 is ENHRY and CDR2 is SYGVKD. CDR3 in amino acids: CAINGGSYNEQFF. DNA for the CDR3: TGTGCCATCAATGGGGGCTCCTACAATGAGCAGTTCTTC.

This clonotype has just a few counts. The chain links TRBV4-1 to TRBJ1-2; 10 bases fit TRBD1. V trimming: 3 bases; J trimming: 6 bases; junction bases outside the gene matches: 4. The V gene's germline CDR1 is MGHRA and CDR2 YSYEKL. The CDR3 contains 14 residues. The CDR3 loop reads CASSHPGTGDGYTF. The CDR3 DNA sequence: TGCGCCAGCAGCCACCCCGGGACAGGGGATGGCTACACCTTC.

V usage is TRBV6-4 and J usage is TRBJ2-6; 9 positions agree with TRBD1. With 3 bases clipped from V and 0 bases from J, the junction kept 0 bases outside the gene matches. The CDR3 totals 16 residues. Germline CDR1 MRHNA, CDR2 SNTAGT. The CDR3 here is CASSEQGASGANVLTF. CDR3 DNA: TGTGCCAGCAGTGAACAGGGGGCCTCTGGGGCCAACGTCCTGACTTTC.

This clonotype was observed a handful of times. The chain links TRBV29-1 to TRBJ1-1; D remains ambiguous. The ends were cut back, 4 bases at V and 4 bases at J, with 13 bases in the middle. The germline CDR1 and CDR2 sequences are SQVTM and ANQGSEA. CDR3 length: 13 amino acids. DNA of the CDR3: TGCAGCGTTGTCGAAAGGGTGGGCACTGAAGCTTTCTTT. Translated, it gives CSVVERVGTEAFF.

In this sample, this clonotype turned up a few times. The chain combines TRBV5-1 with TRBJ1-1, with 10 bases lining up with TRBD1. With V trimmed by 4 bases and J by 2 bases, 8 bases remained unmatched. CDR1 SGHRS and CDR2 YFSETQ come from the germline V gene. This CDR3 has 16 amino acids. The CDR3 nucleotides read TGCGCCAGCAGCCCTGACAGGGGGCAACTAAACACTGAAGCTTTCTTT. Encoded protein: CASSPDRGQLNTEAFF.

J is TRBJ1-1 and V is TRBV5-1, with D uncertain. V lost 0 bases to trimming and J lost 1 base, with 7 bases between them. CDR1 SGHRS and CDR2 YFSETQ come from the germline V gene. The CDR3 spans 14 residues. The CDR3 is CASSLASGNTEAFF. The DNA for the CDR3 is TGCGCCAGCAGCTTGGCGTCGGGGAACACTGAAGCTTTCTTT.

This clonotype has more than one count but fewer than ten. V usage is TRBV7-9 and J usage is TRBJ1-6; a weak D match, TRBD1 (5 bases). Trimming pared 3 bases from V and 10 bases from J, leaving 16 bases between. The CDR3 is made up of 15 amino acids. Germline assignment: CDR1 SEHNR and CDR2 FQNEAQ (reference sequence). The CDR3 DNA follows: TGTGCCAGCAGCTTGACAGTCGGTTACTACTCACCCCTCCACTTT. It translates to CASSLTVGYYSPLHF.

The gene calls are TRBV27 and TRBJ1-2; 11 nucleotides align to TRBD1. Germline V gene lookup returns CDR1 MNHEY and CDR2 SMNVEV (reference sequence). CDR3 length: 14 residues. Unmatched junction bases numbered 2, after V lost 6 bases and J lost 2 bases. The CDR3 DNA sequence: TGTGCCAGCAGGCGGACAGGGGGCAACTATGGCTACACCTTC. Protein product: CASRRTGGNYGYTF.

This clonotype was counted many times. The chain recombines TRBV7-6 with TRBJ1-5; D call uncertain. Trimming took off 1 base at V and 0 bases at J, with 7 bases between the two ends. This CDR3 has 15 residues. Germline V gene data show CDR1 as SGHVS and CDR2 as FNYEAQ. The CDR3 sequence is CASSLGGNSNQPQHF. CDR3 nucleotides: TGTGCCAGCAGCTTAGGGGGTAATAGCAATCAGCCCCAGCATTTT.

This chain uses TRBV7-6 with TRBJ2-3; D unclear. CDR3 length: 14 amino acids. Trimming shortened V by 1 base and J by 6 bases, and 11 bases separated the two germline ends. CDR1 and CDR2 (germline): SGHVS, FNYEAQ. The CDR3 reads CASSLGIARDTQYF. The CDR3 DNA sequence: TGTGCCAGCAGCTTAGGGATTGCCCGGGATACGCAGTATTTT.

The rearrangement joins TRBV7-2 to TRBJ2-5, with 11 bases aligning to TRBD2. CDR3 length: 16 residues. V dropped 4 bases and J dropped 1; count of bases not matched to a gene: 5. CDR1 is SGHTA, CDR2 FQGNSA, per germline. In DNA, the CDR3 is TGTGCCAGCAGCTCTCGTACTAGCGGGGGCCAAGAGACCCAGTACTTC. Residues: CASSSRTSGGQETQYF. Full variable domain (missing parts from reference TRBV7-2 and TRBJ2-5): GAGVSQSPSNKVTEKGKDVELRCDPISGHTALYWYRQSLGQGLEFLIYFQGNSAPDKSGLPSDRFSAERTGGSVSTLTIQRTQQEDSAVYLCASSSRTSGGQETQYFGPGTRLLVL.

V and J are TRBV12-3 or TRBV12-4 and TRBJ1-1; D unclear. Trimming cost V 0 bases and J 6 bases, with 11 bases left between them. This CDR3 is built from 14 residues. CDR3 loop: CASSLAPIRSEAFF. In nucleotides, the CDR3 is TGTGCCAGCAGTTTAGCCCCTATCAGGTCTGAAGCTTTCTTT.

The chain carries TRBV5-1 and TRBJ1-3; D not certain. This CDR3 spans 16 amino acids. Germline CDR1 and CDR2: SGHRS and YFSETQ. V was clipped by 0 bases and J by 4 bases, with 14 bases between them. Written as DNA, the CDR3 is TGCGCCAGCAGCTTGGCCCGACCGAGGGCAGGAAACACCATATATTTT. Its translation is CASSLARPRAGNTIYF. Full variable domain (missing parts from reference TRBV5-1 and TRBJ1-3): KAGVTQTPRYLIKTRGQQVTLSCSPISGHRSVSWYQQTPGQGLQFLFEYFSETQRNKGNFPGRFSGRQFSNSRSEMNVSTLELGDSALYLCASSLARPRAGNTIYFGEGSWLTVV.

This chain joins TRBV5-1 and TRBJ2-3; 8 nucleotides line up with TRBD2. V lost 0 bases, J lost 6 bases, and 3 bases stayed unmatched. CDR1 is SGHRS and CDR2 is YFSETQ in the germline V gene. The CDR3 consists of 14 residues. The CDR3 DNA follows: TGCGCCAGCAGCTTGGATCCGGGGGGGGATACGCAGTATTTT. Translating it yields CASSLDPGGDTQYF.

There are a few counts of this clonotype. The V call is TRBV9, the J call TRBJ2-1, with no clear D. The CDR3 extends over 17 amino acids. Looked up from germline, CDR1 is SGDLS and CDR2 is YYNGEE. Trimming left V 0 bases short and J 0 bases short, with 13 bases between. CDR3: CASSVAVAVSSYNEQFF. The CDR3 DNA reads TGTGCCAGCAGCGTAGCGGTCGCAGTCAGCTCCTACAATGAGCAGTTCTTC. Filled out from reference TRBV9 and TRBJ2-1, the complete variable domain reads DSGVTQTPKHLITATGQRVTLRCSPRSGDLSVYWYQQSLDQGLQFLIQYYNGEERAKGNILERFSAQQFPDLHSELNLSSLELGDSALYFCASSVAVAVSSYNEQFFGPGTRLTVL.

A note on this clonotype: At one end, the junction sequence differs from germline, possibly due to a read error. The chain has TRBV6-1 and TRBJ1-2, with 7 nucleotides matching TRBD1. This CDR3 has 15 residues. Germline lookup yields CDR1 MNHNS and CDR2 SASEGT. The CDR3 DNA is TGTGCCAGCACTGAATACCGGGACAGCTTCTATGGCTACACCTTC. Translated: CASTEYRDSFYGYTF.

The sample holds many counts of this clonotype. This sequence joins TRBV6-2 or TRBV6-3 and TRBJ1-5, with 10 bases identical to TRBD1. From germline, CDR1 is MNHEY and CDR2 SVGEGT. J was trimmed by 7 bases and V by 10 bases; bases with no gene match: 10. The CDR3 totals 14 residues. For the CDR3, the DNA is TGTGCCACAGTCCGGGACAGGGGTGGACAGCCCCAGCATTTT. It translates to CATVRDRGGQPQHF.

The chain links TRBV9 to TRBJ1-1; D is ambiguous. Germline-derived CDR1 and CDR2 are SGDLS and YYNGEE. Trimming cost V 4 bases and J 4 bases, with 17 bases left between them. The CDR3 has 15 amino acids. Here the CDR3 DNA reads TGTGCCAGCAGCCCTCAACAGACGGCCGTCACTGAAGCTTTCTTT. Translation: CASSPQQTAVTEAFF.

The chain is built from TRBV30 and TRBJ2-5; tentative D call: TRBD2 (5 bases). Trimming took off 5 bases at V and 4 bases at J, with 8 bases between the two ends. Germline V gives CDR1 GTSNPN, CDR2 SVGIG (reference sequence). CDR3 length: 11 residues. The CDR3 reads CAWGRGETQYF. In DNA, the CDR3 is TGTGCCTGGGGGAGAGGAGAGACCCAGTACTTC. The complete variable domain, with remaining parts taken from reference TRBV30 and TRBJ2-5, reads SQTIHQWPATLVQPVGSPLSLECTVEGTSNPNLYWYRQAAGRGLQLLFYSVGIGQISSEVPQNLSASRPQDRQFILSSKKLLLSDSGFYLCAWGRGETQYFGPGTRLLVL.

The rearrangement joins TRBV4-2 to TRBJ2-1; 16 positions agree with TRBD2. Germline V gene data show CDR1 as LGHNA and CDR2 as YNFKEQ. The trim removed 3 bases at V and 7 bases at J, leaving 9 bases unmatched. The CDR3 is 18 residues long. CDR3 residues: CASSQGLAGGPGGNEQFF. For the CDR3, the DNA is TGTGCCAGCAGCCAGGGACTAGCGGGAGGGCCAGGTGGAAATGAGCAGTTCTTC.

The chain is built from TRBV7-2 and TRBJ2-3, with D possibly matching TRBD2 (7 bases). The ends were cut back, 4 bases at V and 14 bases at J, with 22 bases in the middle. This CDR3 region has 14 residues. Germline CDR1 is SGHTA and CDR2 is FQGNSA. The CDR3 bases are TGTGCCAGCAGCTCAGAGAGGGGGAGGGCCAGTTGGTATTTT. It yields the protein CASSSERGRASWYF.

This clonotype has a handful of counts. This chain links TRBV7-9 with TRBJ2-5; unclear D gene. The CDR3 totals 16 residues. CDR1 SEHNR and CDR2 FQNEAQ come from the germline V gene (reference sequence). V was shortened by 1 base and J by 0 bases, with 12 bases between the two germline ends. The CDR3 nucleotides read TGTGCCAGCAGCTTAGGTTACTCTTTGTACCAAGAGACCCAGTACTTC. It translates to CASSLGYSLYQETQYF.

This clonotype has just a few counts. The chain recombines TRBV5-1 with TRBJ2-7, with 7 bases fitting TRBD1. The germline gives CDR1 SGHRS, CDR2 YFSETQ. V gave up 4 bases and J gave up 2 bases; unmatched junction bases: 6. The CDR3 runs 14 residues. CDR3 sequence: CASSRIQGPYEQYF. CDR3 bases: TGCGCCAGCAGCCGAATACAGGGGCCCTACGAGCAGTACTTC.

The rearrangement uses TRBV20-1 and TRBJ2-7; 7 nucleotides match TRBD1. The CDR3 has 13 amino acids. The V and J ends lost 5 bases and 2 bases, in that order; junction bases with no gene match: 6. Germline loops: CDR1 DFQATT, CDR2 SNEGSKA (reference sequence). The CDR3, as DNA: TGCAGTGCTCGTCGACAGGGAGCCTACGAGCAGTACGTC. This encodes CSARRQGAYEQYV.

This chain connects TRBV6-5 to TRBJ1-1, with a weak D call TRBD1 (6 bases). The CDR3 covers 15 residues. The ends were cut back, 7 bases at V and 3 bases at J, with 18 bases in the middle. The germline gives CDR1 MNHEY, CDR2 SVGAGI. The CDR3 coding sequence is TGTGCCAGCACCTTAACAGGGTCGGGTTACACTGAAGCTTTCTTT. This gives the protein CASTLTGSGYTEAFF.

There are many counts of this clonotype. The chain joins TRBV7-9 to TRBJ2-5, with D unresolved. CDR3 length: 13 amino acids. Germline V CDR1 and CDR2: SEHNR, FQNEAQ (reference sequence). V was cut by 7 bases and J by 5 bases, with 14 bases left in between. The CDR3 DNA sequence: TGTGCCAGCACCGACCTTTGGGCGGAGACCCAGTACTTC. It codes for CASTDLWAETQYF. The full variable domain, in which reference TRBV7-9 and TRBJ2-5 provide the parts outside the CDR3, is DTGVSQNPRHKITKRGQNVTFRCDPISEHNRLYWYRQTLGQGPEFLTYFQNEAQLEKSRLLSDRFSAERPKGSFSTLEIQRTEQGDSAMYLCASTDLWAETQYFGPGTRLLVL.

The chain has TRBV19 and TRBJ2-2; D unresolved. V lost 5 bases and J lost 4, with 8 bases in between. There are 13 residues in the CDR3. Germline V gene data show CDR1 as LNHDA and CDR2 as SQIVND (reference sequence). CDR3 DNA sequence: TGTGCCAGTAGTGATCATTTCACCGGGGAGCTGTTTTTT. Its protein is CASSDHFTGELFF.

This clonotype was counted many times. This chain connects TRBV4-2 to TRBJ2-1; 13 bases fit TRBD2. The CDR3 has 16 residues. The V gene's germline CDR1 is LGHNA and CDR2 YNFKEQ. The V and J ends lost 2 bases and 8 bases, in that order; junction bases with no gene match: 6. CDR3 coding DNA: TGTGCCAGCAGCCAAAGGACTAGCGGGGGCTGGGATGAGCAGTTCTTC. Amino acids: CASSQRTSGGWDEQFF.

This clonotype was counted between two and nine times. The chain is built from TRBV5-1 and TRBJ1-2, with 10 bases fitting TRBD1. Germline V gene data show CDR1 as SGHRS and CDR2 as YFSETQ. The CDR3 covers 16 residues. V lost 4 bases and J lost 0; bases outside the gene matches: 6. The CDR3 loop is CASSDRGLRPNYGYTF. In nucleotides, the CDR3 is TGCGCCAGCAGCGACAGGGGGCTGAGGCCTAACTATGGCTACACCTTC.

The chain combines TRBV28 with TRBJ1-4; perhaps TRBD1 as D (5 bases). Trimming removed 4 bases at V and 2 bases at J, with 8 bases between. The CDR3 loop spans 14 amino acids. Germline lookup yields CDR1 MDHEN and CDR2 SYDVKM. In DNA form, the CDR3 reads TGTGCCAGCAGTTCGGGGCCCACTAATGAAAAACTGTTTTTT. This sequence encodes CASSSGPTNEKLFF.